A selection of T cell receptor beta chains follows, all from one sample in a study of blood T cell repertoires in COVID-19. Sequencing used immunoSEQ multiplex PCR; TCRdb keeps in-frame clones, though not all of them. Of about 100,000 clones listed, more than 85% are singletons. Sequences were obtained from peripheral blood. These receptors came from a man aged 50-60 years with active COVID-19. Each CDR3 is given with its conserved first and last residue. The D gene is left open where the match is weak. Not all rows give a size; the values are once, few, many and, for expanded clones, a class.

CDR3nt	CDR3aa	j_gene	abundance	v_gene	d_gene
TGCAGCGTTGCCCCAGAAGTTCGAGGCTACACCTTC	CSVAPEVRGYTF	TRBJ1-2	NA	TRBV29-1	NA
TGTGCCAGCTCACCCAGGTCGTTAGCGGGAAATCCTAGCACAGATACGCAGTATTTT	CASSPRSLAGNPSTDTQYF	TRBJ2-3	NA	TRBV18	TRBD2
TGTGCCAGCAGCTTGGTGGGAGCCAACACCGGGGAGCTGTTTTTT	CASSLVGANTGELFF	TRBJ2-2	NA	TRBV5-6	NA
TGCGCCAGCGTCCCGGGGTTAGCGGGGATGCGAGACACCGGGGAGCTGTTTTTT	CASVPGLAGMRDTGELFF	TRBJ2-2	NA	TRBV5-1	TRBD2
TGTGCCAGCAGCGCCTACGACAGTTCTAATTCACCCCTCCACTTT	CASSAYDSSNSPLHF	TRBJ1-6	NA	TRBV7-9	NA
TGTGCCAGCAGCTTGGAACCAGAAGTCGATGAGCAGTTCTTC	CASSLEPEVDEQFF	TRBJ2-1	NA	TRBV5-4	NA
TGCGCCAGCAGCCACGGGACTAGCGGGAGAAAGACCCAGTACTTC	CASSHGTSGRKTQYF	TRBJ2-5	NA	TRBV4-1	TRBD2
TGCGCCAGCGGCCTAGGGGAGGAGACAGATACGCAGTATTTT	CASGLGEETDTQYF	TRBJ2-3	NA	TRBV5-1	NA
TGCGCCAGCAGCCAAGATCCCCCCGGACAGGGAAATGAAAAACTGTTTTTT	CASSQDPPGQGNEKLFF	TRBJ1-4	few	TRBV4-1	TRBD1
TGCGCCAGCCTGGGGACTAGCGGGGGGGCCCTCACAGATACGCAGTATTTT	CASLGTSGGALTDTQYF	TRBJ2-3	NA	TRBV10-2	TRBD2
TGTGCCAGCAGCCTCGGGGGGGCAACCGGGGAGCTGTTTTTT	CASSLGGATGELFF	TRBJ2-2	NA	TRBV7-8	TRBD2
TGTGCCAGCAGTGCCCCGGGACAGGGCGATGGCGAGCAGTACTTC	CASSAPGQGDGEQYF	TRBJ2-7	NA	TRBV27	TRBD1
TGTGCCAGCAGGCGGGAGGAAAGCTATGGCTACACCTTC	CASRREESYGYTF	TRBJ1-2	few	TRBV2	NA
TGTGCCAGCAGTCGGGAAAACAATGAGCAGTTCTTC	CASSRENNEQFF	TRBJ2-1	NA	TRBV2	NA
TGTGCCAGCAGCGTCTCTAGCGGGGTCTCCTACAATGAGCAGTTCTTC	CASSVSSGVSYNEQFF	TRBJ2-1	NA	TRBV11-2	TRBD2
TGTGCCAGCAGCTTAGGTATTAGCGGGAGCGCAGATACGCAGTATTTT	CASSLGISGSADTQYF	TRBJ2-3	NA	TRBV7-9	TRBD2
TGTGCCAGCAGTGAAGGTGTGCCTAGCGGGAAACAAGAGACCCAGTACTTC	CASSEGVPSGKQETQYF	TRBJ2-5	NA	TRBV2	TRBD2
TGTGCCAGCTCACTAACCCAGCTCTCAAACGGGGGGAATCAGCCCCAGCATTTT	CASSLTQLSNGGNQPQHF	TRBJ1-5	NA	TRBV18	NA
TGTGCCAGCAGCCAAGAGGGCAGCACGACTAATGAAAAACTGTTTTTT	CASSQEGSTTNEKLFF	TRBJ1-4	NA	TRBV4-2	NA
TGCGCCAGCAGTGAGCGAGTAGCGGGGGGGCTCAATGAGCAGTTCTTC	CASSERVAGGLNEQFF	TRBJ2-1	NA	TRBV10-1	TRBD2
TGCGCCAGCAGCTTGTCGGGGACAGCCGATGGCTACACCTTC	CASSLSGTADGYTF	TRBJ1-2	few	TRBV5-1	TRBD1
TGTGCCAGCAGCGTAGCGTATTGGCAGACTAGCACAGATACGCAGTATTTT	CASSVAYWQTSTDTQYF	TRBJ2-3	NA	TRBV9	NA
TGTGCCACCAGCAGAACCGGGACTAGCGGGGGAGATACGCAGTATTTT	CATSRTGTSGGDTQYF	TRBJ2-3	NA	TRBV15	TRBD2
TGTGCCAGTTTAGACAGGGGAGGATATAGCAATCAGCCCCAGCATTTT	CASLDRGGYSNQPQHF	TRBJ1-5	NA	TRBV19	TRBD1
TGTGCCAGCAGTTACTCCCGGACAGGGGGTAACTATGGCTACACCTTC	CASSYSRTGGNYGYTF	TRBJ1-2	NA	TRBV6-5	TRBD1
TGTGCCAGCAGTGAGCGGGGCTCCTACAATGAGCAGTTCTTC	CASSERGSYNEQFF	TRBJ2-1	NA	TRBV6-1	NA
TGTGCCAGCAGCCCCTATCAGAGGGGGCCAGAGACCCAGTACTTC	CASSPYQRGPETQYF	TRBJ2-5	NA	TRBV5-6	TRBD1
TGTGCCAGCGGAAACTACAGGGGGTCTGGCTACACCTTC	CASGNYRGSGYTF	TRBJ1-2	NA	TRBV12-3/TRBV12-4	TRBD1
TGTGCCAGCAAATTGGAGGGGGCGACCTACAATGAGCAGTTCTTC	CASKLEGATYNEQFF	TRBJ2-1	NA	TRBV2	NA
TGCGCCAGCAGCTTCACTAGCGGGAACAATGAGCAGTTCTTC	CASSFTSGNNEQFF	TRBJ2-1	NA	TRBV5-1	TRBD2
TGTGCCAGCAGCTTAGGCCAGGGGGCGAGCAATCAGCCCCAGCATTTT	CASSLGQGASNQPQHF	TRBJ1-5	NA	TRBV7-9	TRBD1
TGTGCCAGTAGCGTTGGAGGTGGGAAACTGTTTTTT	CASSVGGGKLFF	TRBJ1-4	NA	TRBV19	NA
TGTGCCAGCAGCTTAGGGACTAGATATAGCACAGATACGCAGTATTTT	CASSLGTRYSTDTQYF	TRBJ2-3	NA	TRBV7-6	TRBD2
TGTGCCAGCAGTTTACGGTCAGGTAACAATCAGCCCCAGCATTTT	CASSLRSGNNQPQHF	TRBJ1-5	NA	TRBV28	NA
TGTGCCAGCAGCCAATACACCCTTTCGGACAGGGGTAGTACCGGCTACACCTTC	CASSQYTLSDRGSTGYTF	TRBJ1-2	NA	TRBV14	TRBD1
TGTGCCAGCAGCTTAGGGGGACTAGCGTTATACAATGAGCAGTTCTTC	CASSLGGLALYNEQFF	TRBJ2-1	once	TRBV7-9	TRBD2
TGTGCCAGCAGGACGACAGGGAATAGGCGCTACACCTTC	CASRTTGNRRYTF	TRBJ1-2	once	TRBV2	TRBD1
TGCGCCAGCAGCTTGGCCTGGGCTAGCGGGAGAAAGGCGACAGATACGCAGTATTTT	CASSLAWASGRKATDTQYF	TRBJ2-3	NA	TRBV5-1	TRBD2
TGTGCCAGCAGCTCCCGGGGTGGAAAAATGAACACTGAAGCTTTCTTT	CASSSRGGKMNTEAFF	TRBJ1-1	NA	TRBV5-4	NA
TGCGCCAGCAGCCCCCCGTCGAGTTACTACAATGAGCAGTTCTTC	CASSPPSSYYNEQFF	TRBJ2-1	NA	TRBV5-1	NA
TGTGCCAGCAGCCCAGGGACAGGGGGCTTCTACGAGCAGTACTTC	CASSPGTGGFYEQYF	TRBJ2-7	NA	TRBV7-9	TRBD1
TGTGCCAGCTCACGAACGGGACAGGGGTCGAGCACAGATACGCAGTATTTT	CASSRTGQGSSTDTQYF	TRBJ2-3	NA	TRBV18	TRBD1
TGTGCCAGCAGCGGGAACGGGACACCGATTGACAATGAGCAGTTCTTC	CASSGNGTPIDNEQFF	TRBJ2-1	NA	TRBV28	NA
TGTGCCAGCAGCTTTGACAGGGGGCTGGAGACCCAGTACTTC	CASSFDRGLETQYF	TRBJ2-5	NA	TRBV5-4	TRBD1